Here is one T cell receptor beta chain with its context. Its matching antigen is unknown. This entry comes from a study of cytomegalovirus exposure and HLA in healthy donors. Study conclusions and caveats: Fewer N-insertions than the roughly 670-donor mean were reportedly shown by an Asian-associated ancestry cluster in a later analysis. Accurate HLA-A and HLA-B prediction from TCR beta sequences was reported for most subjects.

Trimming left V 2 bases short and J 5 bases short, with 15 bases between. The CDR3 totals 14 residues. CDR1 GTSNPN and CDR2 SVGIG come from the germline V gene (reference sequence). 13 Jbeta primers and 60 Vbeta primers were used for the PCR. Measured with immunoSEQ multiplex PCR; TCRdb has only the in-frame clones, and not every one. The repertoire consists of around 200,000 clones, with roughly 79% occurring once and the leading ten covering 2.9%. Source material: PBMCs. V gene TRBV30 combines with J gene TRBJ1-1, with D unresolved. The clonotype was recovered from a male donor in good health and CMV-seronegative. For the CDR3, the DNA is TGTGCCTGGAGTCCAAATGCGGGGAGGACTGAAGCTTTCTTT. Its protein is CAWSPNAGRTEAFF.